This passage covers 3 T cell receptor beta chains from one sample sequenced in a study of Ad26.COV2.S vaccination and SARS-CoV-2 variants. The method was immunoSEQ multiplex PCR; TCRdb's version includes in-frame clones alone and lacks a portion of them. The sample shows roughly 390,000 clones, about 85% of them seen only once. As for treatment: roughly 20 received Ad26.COV2.S at low or high dose, single or two shots; roughly five received placebo; per-sample allocation not given. At day 63 after the first vaccine or placebo injection, samples were drawn. The sample here was peripheral blood, taken in a trial of Ad26.COV2.S vaccine versus placebo. These receptors originate from a person between 18 and 60 years old who received the Ad26.COV2.S COVID-19 vaccine or a placebo.

The chain joins TRBV25-1 to TRBJ2-7, with 7 bases that match TRBD1. The CDR3 contains 15 residues. Germline V CDR1 and CDR2: MGHDK, SYGVNS. The V segment lost 4 bases and the J segment 5 bases; nucleotides outside the gene matches: 11. CDR3 nucleotide sequence: TGTGCCAGCAGTGGAGCCTCCGGGACAGTCCACGAGCAGTACTTC. Protein sequence: CASSGASGTVHEQYF.

As regards this clone: A read error may produce the germline difference seen at one junction end. V usage is TRBV9 and J usage is TRBJ1-2, with 9 bases lining up with TRBD1. CDR3 length: 16 amino acids. Germline lookup yields CDR1 SGDLS and CDR2 YYNGEE. The CDR3 is CASSARTGGDPYGYIF. For the CDR3, the DNA is TGTGCCAGCAGCGCCAGAACAGGGGGCGACCCCTATGGCTACATCTTC. The full variable domain, in which reference TRBV9 and TRBJ1-2 provide the parts outside the CDR3, is DSGVTQTPKHLITATGQRVTLRCSPRSGDLSVYWYQQSLDQGLQFLIQYYNGEERAKGNILERFSAQQFPDLHSELNLSSLELGDSALYFCASSARTGGDPYGYIFGSGTRLTVV.

This chain connects TRBV12-3 or TRBV12-4 to TRBJ1-2; TRBD1 matches 7 bases. Trimming cost V 7 bases and J 3 bases; bases outside gene matches: 5. There are 13 residues in the CDR3. The CDR3 DNA reads TGTGCCAGCACCCTGACAGGGTACTATGGCTACACCTTC. Translating gives CASTLTGYYGYTF.